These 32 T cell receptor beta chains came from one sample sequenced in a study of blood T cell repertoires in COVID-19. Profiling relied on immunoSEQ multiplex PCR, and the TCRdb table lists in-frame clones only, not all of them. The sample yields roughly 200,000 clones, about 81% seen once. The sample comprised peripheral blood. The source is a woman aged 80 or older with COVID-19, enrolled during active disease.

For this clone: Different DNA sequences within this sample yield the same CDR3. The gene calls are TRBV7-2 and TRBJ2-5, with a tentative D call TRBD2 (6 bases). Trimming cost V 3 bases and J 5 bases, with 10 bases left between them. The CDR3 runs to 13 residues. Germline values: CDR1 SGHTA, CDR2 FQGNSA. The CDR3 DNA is TGTGCCAGCAGCTTTACAGGAGGGGAGACCCAGTACTTC. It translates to CASSFTGGETQYF.

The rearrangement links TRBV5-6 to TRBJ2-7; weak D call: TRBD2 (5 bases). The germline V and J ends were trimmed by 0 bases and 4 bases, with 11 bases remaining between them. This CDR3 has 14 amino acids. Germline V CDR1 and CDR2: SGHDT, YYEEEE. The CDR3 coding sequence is TGTGCCAGCAGCTTGGTCGTCGGGAAGTACGAGCAGTACTTC. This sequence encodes CASSLVVGKYEQYF.

This chain's CDR3 is CASSVTEYNEQFF. DNA for the CDR3: TGTGCCAGCAGTGTGACTGAATACAATGAGCAGTTCTTC. The genes are TRBV27 and TRBJ2-1; D gene ambiguous. Trimming left V 5 bases short and J 4 bases short, with 9 bases between. Germline V gene data show CDR1 as MNHEY and CDR2 as SMNVEV (reference sequence). The CDR3 spans 13 residues.

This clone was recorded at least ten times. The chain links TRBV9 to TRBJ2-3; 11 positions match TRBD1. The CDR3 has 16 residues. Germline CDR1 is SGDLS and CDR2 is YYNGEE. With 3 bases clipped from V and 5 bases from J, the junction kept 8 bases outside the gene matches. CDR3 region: CASSAWDRGTGDTQYF. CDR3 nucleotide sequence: TGTGCCAGCAGCGCATGGGACAGGGGGACGGGAGATACGCAGTATTTT.

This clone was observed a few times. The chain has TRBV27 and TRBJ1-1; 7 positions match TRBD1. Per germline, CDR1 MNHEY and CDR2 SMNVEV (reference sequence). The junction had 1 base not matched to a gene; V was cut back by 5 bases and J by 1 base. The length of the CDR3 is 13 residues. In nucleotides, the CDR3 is TGTGCCAGCAGTGGGACAGAGAACACTGAAGCTTTCTTT. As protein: CASSGTENTEAFF.

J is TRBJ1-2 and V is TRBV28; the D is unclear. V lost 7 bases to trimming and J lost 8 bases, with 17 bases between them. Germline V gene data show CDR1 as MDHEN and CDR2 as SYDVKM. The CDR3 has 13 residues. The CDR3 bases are TGTGCCAGCACCCCTCTCGTAGGAGACGGCTACACCTTC. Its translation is CASTPLVGDGYTF.

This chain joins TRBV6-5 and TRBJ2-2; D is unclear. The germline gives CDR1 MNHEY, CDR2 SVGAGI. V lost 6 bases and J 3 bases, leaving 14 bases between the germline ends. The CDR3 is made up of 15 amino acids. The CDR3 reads CASRRLPHDTGELFF. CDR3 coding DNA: TGTGCCAGCAGAAGACTCCCCCACGACACCGGGGAGCTGTTTTTT.

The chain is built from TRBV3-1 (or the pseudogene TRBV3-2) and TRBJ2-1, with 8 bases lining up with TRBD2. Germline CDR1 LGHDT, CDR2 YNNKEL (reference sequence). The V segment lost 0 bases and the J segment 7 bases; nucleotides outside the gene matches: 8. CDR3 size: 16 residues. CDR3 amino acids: CASSQDAHSGRNEQFF. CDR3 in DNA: TGTGCCAGCAGCCAAGATGCCCACAGCGGGAGAAATGAGCAGTTCTTC.

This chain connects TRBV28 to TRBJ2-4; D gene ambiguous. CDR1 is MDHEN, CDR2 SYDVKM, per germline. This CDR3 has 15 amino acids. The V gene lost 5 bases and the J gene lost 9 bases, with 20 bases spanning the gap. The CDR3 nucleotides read TGTGCCAGCAGTCTGGTCGACACCAGGAATGGCATTCAGTACTTC. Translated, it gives CASSLVDTRNGIQYF.

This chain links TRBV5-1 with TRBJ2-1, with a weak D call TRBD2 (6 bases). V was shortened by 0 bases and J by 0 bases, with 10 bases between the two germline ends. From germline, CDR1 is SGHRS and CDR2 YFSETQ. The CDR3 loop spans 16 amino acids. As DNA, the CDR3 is TGCGCCAGCAGCTTGGGTGCGGGACTCTCCTACAATGAGCAGTTCTTC. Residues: CASSLGAGLSYNEQFF.

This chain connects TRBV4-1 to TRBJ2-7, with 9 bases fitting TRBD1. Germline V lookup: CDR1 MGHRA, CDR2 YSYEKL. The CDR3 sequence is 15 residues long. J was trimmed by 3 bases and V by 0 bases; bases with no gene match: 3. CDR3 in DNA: TGCGCCAGCAGCCAAGAAATGGACAGGGGCTACGAGCAGTACTTC. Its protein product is CASSQEMDRGYEQYF.

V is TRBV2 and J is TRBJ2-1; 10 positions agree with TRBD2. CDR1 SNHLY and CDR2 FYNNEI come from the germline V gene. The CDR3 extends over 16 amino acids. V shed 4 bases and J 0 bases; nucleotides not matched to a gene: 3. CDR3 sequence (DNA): TGTGCCAGCAGTGCCCTAGCGGGGGTCTCCTACAATGAGCAGTTCTTC. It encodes CASSALAGVSYNEQFF. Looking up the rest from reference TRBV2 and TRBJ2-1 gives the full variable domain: EPEVTQTPSHQVTQMGQEVILRCVPISNHLYFYWYRQILGQKVEFLVSFYNNEISEKSEIFDDQFSVERPDGSNFTLKIRSTKLEDSAMYFCASSALAGVSYNEQFFGPGTRLTVL.

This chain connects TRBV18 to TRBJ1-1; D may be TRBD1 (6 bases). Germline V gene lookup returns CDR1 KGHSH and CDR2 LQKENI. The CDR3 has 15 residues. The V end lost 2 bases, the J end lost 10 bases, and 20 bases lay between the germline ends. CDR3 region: CASSPMGQGLFTAFF. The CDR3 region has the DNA TGTGCCAGCTCACCAATGGGGCAGGGGTTGTTTACAGCTTTCTTT.

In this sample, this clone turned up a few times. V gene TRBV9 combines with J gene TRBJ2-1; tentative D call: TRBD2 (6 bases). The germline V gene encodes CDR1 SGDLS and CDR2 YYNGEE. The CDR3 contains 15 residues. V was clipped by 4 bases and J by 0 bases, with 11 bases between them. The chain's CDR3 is CASSTSRSSYNEQFF. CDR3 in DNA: TGTGCCAGCAGCACTAGCCGAAGCTCCTACAATGAGCAGTTCTTC.

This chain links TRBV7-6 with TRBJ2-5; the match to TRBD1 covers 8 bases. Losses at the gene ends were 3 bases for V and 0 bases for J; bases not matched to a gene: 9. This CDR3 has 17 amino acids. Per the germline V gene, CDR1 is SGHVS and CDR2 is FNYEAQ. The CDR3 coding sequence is TGTGCCAGCAGCTTCCCGGACAGGGCGCGGTACCAAGAGACCCAGTACTTC. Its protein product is CASSFPDRARYQETQYF.

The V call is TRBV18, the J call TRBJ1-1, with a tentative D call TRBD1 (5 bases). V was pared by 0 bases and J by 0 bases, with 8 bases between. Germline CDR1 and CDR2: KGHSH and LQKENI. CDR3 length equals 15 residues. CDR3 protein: CASSPPRTMNTEAFF. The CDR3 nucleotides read TGTGCCAGCTCACCACCGAGGACAATGAACACTGAAGCTTTCTTT.

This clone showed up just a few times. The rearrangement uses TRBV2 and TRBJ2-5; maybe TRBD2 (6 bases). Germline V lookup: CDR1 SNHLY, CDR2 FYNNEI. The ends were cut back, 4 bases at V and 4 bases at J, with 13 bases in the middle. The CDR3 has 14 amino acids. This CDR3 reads CASSAGTGTETQYF. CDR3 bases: TGTGCCAGCAGTGCCGGGACTGGCACAGAGACCCAGTACTTC.

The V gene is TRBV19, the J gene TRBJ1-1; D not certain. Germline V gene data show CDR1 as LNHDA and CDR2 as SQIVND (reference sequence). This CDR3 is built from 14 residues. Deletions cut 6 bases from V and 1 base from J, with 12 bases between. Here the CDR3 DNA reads TGTGCCAGTAGCCGGGGAGGGCAGAACACTGAAGCTTTCTTT. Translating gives CASSRGGQNTEAFF. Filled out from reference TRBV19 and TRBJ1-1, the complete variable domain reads DGGITQSPKYLFRKEGQNVTLSCEQNLNHDAMYWYRQDPGQGLRLIYYSQIVNDFQKGDIAEGYSVSREKKESFPLTVTSAQKNPTAFYLCASSRGGQNTEAFFGQGTRLTVV.

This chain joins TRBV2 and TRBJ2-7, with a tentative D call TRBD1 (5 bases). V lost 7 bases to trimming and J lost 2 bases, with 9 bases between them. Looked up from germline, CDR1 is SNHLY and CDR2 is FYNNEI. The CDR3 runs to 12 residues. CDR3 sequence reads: CASMGRAYEQYF. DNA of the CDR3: TGTGCCAGCATGGGCAGGGCCTACGAGCAGTACTTC.

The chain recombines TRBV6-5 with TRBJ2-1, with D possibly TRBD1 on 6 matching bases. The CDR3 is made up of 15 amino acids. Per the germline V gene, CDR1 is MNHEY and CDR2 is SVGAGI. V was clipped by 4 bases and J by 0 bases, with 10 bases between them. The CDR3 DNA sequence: TGTGCCAGCAGTTCAACAGGGAGCTCCTACAATGAGCAGTTCTTC. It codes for CASSSTGSSYNEQFF.

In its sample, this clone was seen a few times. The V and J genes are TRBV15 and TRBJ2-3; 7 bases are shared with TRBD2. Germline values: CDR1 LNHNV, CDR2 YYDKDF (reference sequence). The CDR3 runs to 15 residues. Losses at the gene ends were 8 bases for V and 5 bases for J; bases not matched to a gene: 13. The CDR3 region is CATAKPSGYLDTQYF. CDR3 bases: TGTGCCACCGCCAAGCCTAGCGGTTATTTAGATACGCAGTATTTT. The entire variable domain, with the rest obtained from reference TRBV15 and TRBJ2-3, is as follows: DAMVIQNPRYQVTQFGKPVTLSCSQTLNHNVMYWYQQKSSQAPKLLFHYYDKDFNNEADTPDNFQSRRPNTSFCFLDIRSPGLGDTAMYLCATAKPSGYLDTQYFGPGTRLTVL.

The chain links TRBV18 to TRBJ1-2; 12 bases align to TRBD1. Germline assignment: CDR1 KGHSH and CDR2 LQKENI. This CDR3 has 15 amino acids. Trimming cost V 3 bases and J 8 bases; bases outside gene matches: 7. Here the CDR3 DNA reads TGTGCCAGCTCACCGGGGACAGGGGGCCGTTGGGGCTACACCTTC. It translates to CASSPGTGGRWGYTF.

CDR3 amino acids: CASSAQVNTEAFF. The DNA for the CDR3 is TGTGCCAGTAGCGCACAGGTGAACACTGAAGCTTTCTTT. The rearrangement links TRBV19 to TRBJ1-1; possibly TRBD1 for D (5 bases). The germline CDR1 and CDR2 sequences are LNHDA and SQIVND (reference sequence). The germline V and J ends were trimmed by 6 bases and 0 bases, with 8 bases remaining between them. CDR3 length: 13 residues.

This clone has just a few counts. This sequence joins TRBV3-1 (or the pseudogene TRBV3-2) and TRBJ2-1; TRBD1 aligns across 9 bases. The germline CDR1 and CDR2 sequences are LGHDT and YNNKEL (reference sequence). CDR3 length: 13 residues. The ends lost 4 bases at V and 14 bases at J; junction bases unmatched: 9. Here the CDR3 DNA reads TGTGCCAGCAGCCGGAGCCGGGACAGGGAAGAGTTCTTC. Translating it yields CASSRSRDREEFF.

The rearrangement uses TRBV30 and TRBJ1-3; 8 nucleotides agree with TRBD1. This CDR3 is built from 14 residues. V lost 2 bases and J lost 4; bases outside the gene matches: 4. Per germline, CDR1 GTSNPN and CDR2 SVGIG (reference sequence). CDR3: CAWSPGGAGNTIYF. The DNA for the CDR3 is TGTGCCTGGAGTCCAGGGGGCGCAGGAAACACCATATATTTT.

In DNA form, the CDR3 reads TGCAGTGCTAGTAGGGGGGGTTACAATGAGCAGTTCTTC. Translated, it gives CSASRGGYNEQFF. The rearrangement joins TRBV20-1 to TRBJ2-1; a possible D gene is TRBD2 (7 bases). V lost 3 bases and J lost 4, with 10 bases in between. CDR1 is DFQATT and CDR2 is SNEGSKA in the germline V gene (reference sequence). This CDR3 region has 13 residues.

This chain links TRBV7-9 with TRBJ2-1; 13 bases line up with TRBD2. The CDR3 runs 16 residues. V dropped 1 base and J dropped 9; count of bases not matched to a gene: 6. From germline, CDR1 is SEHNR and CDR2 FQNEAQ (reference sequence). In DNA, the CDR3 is TGTGCCAGCAGCTTAGGAGGGACTAGCGGGACGGGTGAGCAGTTCTTC. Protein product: CASSLGGTSGTGEQFF. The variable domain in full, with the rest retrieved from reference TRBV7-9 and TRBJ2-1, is DTGVSQNPRHKITKRGQNVTFRCDPISEHNRLYWYRQTLGQGPEFLTYFQNEAQLEKSRLLSDRFSAERPKGSFSTLEIQRTEQGDSAMYLCASSLGGTSGTGEQFFGPGTRLTVL.

CDR3 in DNA: TGTGCCAGCAGCCCCCCCAGGGAGGGCACCGGGGAGCTGTTTTTT. The encoded protein is CASSPPREGTGELFF. The chain carries TRBV7-2 and TRBJ2-2, with 7 bases identical to TRBD2. The CDR3 runs 15 residues. Germline V gene sequence: CDR1 SGHTA, CDR2 FQGNSA. The V gene end was trimmed by 5 bases and the J gene end by 4 bases; junction bases not matched to a gene: 7.

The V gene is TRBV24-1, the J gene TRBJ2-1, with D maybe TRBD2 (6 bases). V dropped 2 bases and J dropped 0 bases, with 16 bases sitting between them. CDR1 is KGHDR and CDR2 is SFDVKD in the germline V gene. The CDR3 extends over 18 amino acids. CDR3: CATSDSTLAESSYNEQFF. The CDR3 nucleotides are TGTGCCACCAGTGATTCCACGTTAGCGGAAAGCTCCTACAATGAGCAGTTCTTC.

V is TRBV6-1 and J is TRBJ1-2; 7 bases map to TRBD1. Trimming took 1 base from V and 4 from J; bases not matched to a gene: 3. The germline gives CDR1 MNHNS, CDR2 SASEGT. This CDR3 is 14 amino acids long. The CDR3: CASSEGQGGYGYTF. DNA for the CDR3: TGTGCCAGCAGTGAAGGACAGGGCGGCTATGGCTACACCTTC.

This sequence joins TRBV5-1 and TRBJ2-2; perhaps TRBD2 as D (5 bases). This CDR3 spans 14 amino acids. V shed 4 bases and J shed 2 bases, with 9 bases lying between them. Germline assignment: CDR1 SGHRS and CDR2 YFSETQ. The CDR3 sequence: CASSDSANTGELFF. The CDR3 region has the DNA TGCGCCAGCAGCGATAGCGCAAACACCGGGGAGCTGTTTTTT. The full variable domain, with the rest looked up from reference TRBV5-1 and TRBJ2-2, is KAGVTQTPRYLIKTRGQQVTLSCSPISGHRSVSWYQQTPGQGLQFLFEYFSETQRNKGNFPGRFSGRQFSNSRSEMNVSTLELGDSALYLCASSDSANTGELFFGEGSRLTVL.

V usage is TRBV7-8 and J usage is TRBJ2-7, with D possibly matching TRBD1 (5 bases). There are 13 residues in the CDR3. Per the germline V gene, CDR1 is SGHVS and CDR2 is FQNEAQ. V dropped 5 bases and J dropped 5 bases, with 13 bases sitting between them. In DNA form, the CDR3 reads TGTGCCAGCAGCCGTACAGGCGCCGACGAGCAGTACTTC. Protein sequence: CASSRTGADEQYF. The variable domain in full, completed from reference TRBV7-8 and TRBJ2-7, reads GAGVSQSPRYKVAKRGQDVALRCDPISGHVSLFWYQQALGQGPEFLTYFQNEAQLDKSGLPSDRFFAERPEGSVSTLKIQRTQQEDSAVYLCASSRTGADEQYFGPGTRLTVT.